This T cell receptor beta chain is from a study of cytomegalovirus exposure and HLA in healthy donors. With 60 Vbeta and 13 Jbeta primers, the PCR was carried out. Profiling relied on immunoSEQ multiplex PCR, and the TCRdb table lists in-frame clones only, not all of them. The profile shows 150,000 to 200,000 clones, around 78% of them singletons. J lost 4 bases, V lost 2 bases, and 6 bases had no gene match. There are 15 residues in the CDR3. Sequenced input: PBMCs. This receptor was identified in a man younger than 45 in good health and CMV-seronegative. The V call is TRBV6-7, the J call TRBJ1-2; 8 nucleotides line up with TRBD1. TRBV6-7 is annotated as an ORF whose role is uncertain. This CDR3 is CASSYAPQGAYGYTF. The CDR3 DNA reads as TGTGCCAGCAGTTACGCCCCTCAGGGGGCCTATGGCTACACCTTC.